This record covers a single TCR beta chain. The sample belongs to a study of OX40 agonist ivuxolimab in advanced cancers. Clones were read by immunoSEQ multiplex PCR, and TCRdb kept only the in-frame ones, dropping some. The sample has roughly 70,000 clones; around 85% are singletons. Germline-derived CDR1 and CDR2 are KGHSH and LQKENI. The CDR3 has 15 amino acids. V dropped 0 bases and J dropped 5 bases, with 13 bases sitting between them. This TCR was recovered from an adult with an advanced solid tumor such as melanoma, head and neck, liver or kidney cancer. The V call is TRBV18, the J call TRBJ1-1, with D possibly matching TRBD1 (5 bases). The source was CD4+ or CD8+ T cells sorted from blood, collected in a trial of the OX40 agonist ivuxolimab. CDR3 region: CASSPPAGVGTEAFF. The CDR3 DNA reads TGTGCCAGCTCACCACCGGCGGGGGTCGGGACTGAAGCTTTCTTT.